This T cell receptor (beta chain) was sequenced for a study of blood T cell repertoires in COVID-19. Study details: Material from acute and convalescent COVID-19 was sourced from the United States, Italy and Spain.

Cohort placement rested on clinical history that participants reported themselves. TCRdb's copy holds only in-frame clones and misses some; the assay was immunoSEQ multiplex PCR. Counted here are 360,000 or so clones, 88% occurring once; the ten biggest clones make up under 1.2%. With 5 bases removed from V and 5 bases from J, the gap between germline ends came to 14 bases. The CDR3 sequence is 14 residues long. Germline loops: CDR1 MNHEY, CDR2 SMNVEV (reference sequence). Sequenced material: PBMCs or T cells enriched from blood (not recorded which). This TCR derives from a woman in her 30s who had been exposed to COVID-19. This chain joins TRBV27 and TRBJ2-3, with D possibly matching TRBD1 (6 bases). CDR3 sequence reads: CASSDLVGGDTQYF. The CDR3 nucleotides read TGTGCCAGCAGTGACCTAGTAGGGGGAGATACGCAGTATTTT.